A selection of T cell receptor beta chains follows, all from one sample in a study of blood T cell repertoires in COVID-19. Assay: immunoSEQ multiplex PCR; the TCRdb copy retains only in-frame clones and omits some. The sample has tens of thousands of clones; 84% are singletons. The sequenced material came from peripheral blood. These receptors all stem from a man aged 45-60 years with acute or convalescent COVID-19. Each CDR3 is given with its conserved first and last residue. A D gene is named only where the DNA matches it firmly. For some rows the clone size is stated as once, few or many, or as a class when expanded; others skip it.

TRBV3-1/TRBV3-2	TRBJ2-3	-	TRBD1	CASSQEWTPGQGDSSTDTQYF	TGTGCCAGCAGCCAAGAGTGGACGCCGGGACAGGGGGACTCTAGCACAGATACGCAGTATTTT
TRBV28	TRBJ2-7	-	TRBD1	CASSLVRTGSKEQYF	TGTGCCAGCAGTTTGGTGCGGACAGGGTCGAAAGAGCAGTACTTC
TRBV7-9	TRBJ2-7	-	-	CASSLEGLGRYEQYF	TGTGCCAGCAGCTTAGAGGGGTTAGGCCGCTACGAGCAGTACTTC
TRBV5-1	TRBJ2-2	-	TRBD2	CASLELAGDTGELFF	TGCGCCAGCCTTGAACTAGCGGGAGATACCGGGGAGCTGTTTTTT
TRBV5-1	TRBJ1-1	-	TRBD1	CASSSGQGNTEAFF	TGCGCCAGCAGCTCCGGACAGGGGAACACTGAAGCTTTCTTT
TRBV18	TRBJ2-6	-	-	CASSPNDRSGANVLTF	TGTGCCAGCTCGCCCAACGACAGGTCTGGGGCCAACGTCCTGACTTTC
TRBV15	TRBJ1-1	-	-	CATGVRDTEAFF	TGTGCCACAGGGGTTAGGGACACTGAAGCTTTCTTT
TRBV28	TRBJ1-2	-	TRBD1	CASSFDRGLDGYTF	TGTGCCAGCAGTTTTGACAGGGGGCTTGATGGCTACACCTTC
TRBV18	TRBJ1-3	-	TRBD1	CASSLSGQGGGNTIYF	TGTGCCAGCTCACTCTCGGGACAGGGAGGTGGAAACACCATATATTTT
TRBV14	TRBJ1-1	-	-	CASSQVYRRGTEAFF	TGTGCCAGCAGCCAAGTATACCGCAGGGGCACTGAAGCTTTCTTT
TRBV6-4	TRBJ2-1	-	-	CASSDSYYNEQFF	TGTGCCAGCAGTGACTCCTATTACAATGAGCAGTTCTTC
TRBV9	TRBJ2-7	-	TRBD2	CASSVVGTSDEQYF	TGTGCCAGCAGCGTAGTGGGGACTAGCGACGAGCAGTACTTC
TRBV5-1	TRBJ2-1	-	TRBD2	CASSLQAGGRNEQFF	TGCGCCAGCAGCTTGCAAGCGGGAGGGCGCAATGAGCAGTTCTTC
TRBV27	TRBJ1-1	-	-	CASRIQGSTTEAFF	TGTGCCAGCAGGATACAGGGCAGTACCACTGAAGCTTTCTTT
TRBV4-1	TRBJ2-7	few	-	CASSQAPGSSYEQYF	TGCGCCAGCAGCCAAGCCCCCGGGAGCTCCTACGAGCAGTACTTC
TRBV14	TRBJ2-1	-	-	CASSQWDSSYNEQFF	TGTGCCAGCAGCCAATGGGACTCCTCCTACAATGAGCAGTTCTTC
TRBV5-5	TRBJ1-1	-	-	CASSLAGNTEAFF	TGTGCCAGCAGCTTAGCTGGGAACACTGAAGCTTTCTTT
TRBV18	TRBJ1-1	-	-	CASSPREYTEAFF	TGTGCCAGCTCACCCCGCGAGTACACTGAAGCTTTCTTT
TRBV6-7	TRBJ1-3	once	-	CASSQGGPISGNTIYF	TGTGCCAGCAGTCAGGGCGGCCCTATCTCTGGAAACACCATATATTTT
TRBV7-9	TRBJ1-1	few	TRBD1	CASRGQGVINTEAFF	TGTGCCAGCAGGGGACAGGGGGTTATAAACACTGAAGCTTTCTTT
TRBV5-5	TRBJ2-7	few	-	CASSAVGRGYEQYF	TGTGCCAGCAGTGCGGTTGGCAGGGGCTACGAGCAGTACTTC
TRBV19	TRBJ1-6	-	-	CASSATTGLSSPLHF	TGTGCCAGTAGTGCAACAACAGGGTTGTCTTCACCCCTCCACTTT
TRBV3-1/TRBV3-2	TRBJ1-4	-	TRBD1	CASSQEGQGGRRGYNEKLFF	TGTGCCAGCAGCCAAGAAGGACAGGGGGGAAGAAGGGGCTATAATGAAAAACTGTTTTTT
TRBV14	TRBJ1-2	-	-	CASSLSLQLGNYGYTF	TGTGCCAGCAGCCTCTCCCTACAGCTGGGCAACTATGGCTACACCTTC
TRBV6-4	TRBJ2-1	few	TRBD2	CASSASGGASNEQFF	TGTGCCAGCAGTGCCAGCGGGGGGGCCAGCAATGAGCAGTTCTTC
TRBV10-3	TRBJ2-1	-	TRBD2	CAISESGSGSFNEQFF	TGTGCCATCAGTGAGTCGGGTAGCGGGAGTTTCAATGAGCAGTTCTTC
TRBV11-2	TRBJ2-1	-	TRBD1	CASSQRQGRHEQFF	TGTGCCAGCAGCCAAAGACAGGGGCGGCATGAGCAGTTCTTC
TRBV2	TRBJ1-2	-	TRBD1	CASRGQANYGYTF	TGTGCCAGCAGGGGACAGGCGAACTATGGCTACACCTTC
TRBV7-9	TRBJ1-1	few	TRBD1	CASSSGQGITEAFF	TGTGCCAGCAGCTCCGGACAGGGGATAACTGAAGCTTTCTTT